This TCR beta chain comes out of a study of blood T cell repertoires in COVID-19. Study context: Some COVID-19 samples were acute and others convalescent; all came from the United States, Italy and Spain. From T cells, B-cell-depleted T cells, or PBMCs came the material, which was cDNA or gDNA.

Authors' data handling: Amplification with reference gene primers provided the estimates of nucleated cell counts. Here immunoSEQ multiplex PCR was the method, and the copy in TCRdb shows in-frame clones only, minus some. The V and J calls and clone size are taken from that table; D and trimming were inferred from the DNA. This sample has about 210,000 clones, with around 81% found just once. Germline CDR1 is MNHEY and CDR2 is SVGAGI. With V trimmed by 6 bases and J by 8 bases, 9 bases remained unmatched. The length of the CDR3 is 13 residues. The source of this sequence is a human donor in a cohort sampled during active COVID-19. Sequences were obtained from peripheral blood. V and J are TRBV6-5 and TRBJ1-2; 7 bases are shared with TRBD1. The CDR3 here is CASSRGQAGGYTF. Here the CDR3 DNA reads TGTGCCAGCAGCCGAGGACAGGCCGGGGGCTACACCTTC.